These 27 T cell receptor beta chains share one sample of origin, sequenced in a study of shared clonotypes between healthy human individuals (dated by TCRdb to 2018 to 2021). The library was built by means of the immunoSEQ multiplex PCR assay. Sourced from immuneACCESS, this table was stored by TCRdb with only in-frame sequences that have V and J called. A share of the clones is absent; for the studies checked, an unresolved V gene accounts for under half, and the remainder has no known explanation. This sample gives hundreds of thousands of clones in total; approximately 95% of them show up just once. Of the sample, approximately 0.11% is held by the ten largest clones. CD8 naive samples were CD45RO-negative cells positively selected for CCR7, giving a CD45RA+CCR7+ population that excluded TemRA cells. Sequencing was done on a sample of naive CD8+ T cells sorted from blood. The sample's cell subset or site label, in plain terms: CD45RA+CCR7+. The receptors come from a woman aged 30 to 39 in good health.

A word on this clone: Other DNA sequences from this sample encode an identical CDR3 as well. V and J are TRBV27 and TRBJ1-1; the match to TRBD1 covers 10 bases. CDR1 is MNHEY, CDR2 SMNVEV, per germline (reference sequence). This CDR3 region has 14 residues. Trimming took 5 bases from V and 2 from J; bases not matched to a gene: 2. CDR3 DNA: TGTGCCAGCAGTCCGACAGGGGGCAACACTGAAGCTTTCTTT. Translating it yields CASSPTGGNTEAFF.

V gene TRBV28 combines with J gene TRBJ2-5; 7 bases are a match to TRBD1. Gene TRBJ2-7 matches the end of the DNA better, so the J call may be wrong. The germline CDR1 and CDR2 sequences are MDHEN and SYDVKM. CDR3 length: 12 amino acids. The chain's CDR3 is CASQTGIYEQYF. DNA for the CDR3: TGTGCCAGCCAGACAGGGATCTACGAGCAGTACTTC.

The V and J genes are TRBV27 and TRBJ2-5; tentatively, D is TRBD1 (6 bases). Per germline, CDR1 MNHEY and CDR2 SMNVEV (reference sequence). Trimming cost V 6 bases and J 5 bases, with 16 bases left between them. This CDR3 is built from 14 residues. CDR3 bases: TGTGCCAGCAGATTAGTAGGGGGAGAGGAGACCCAGTACTTC. This codes for CASRLVGGEETQYF.

The V and J genes are TRBV28 and TRBJ1-2; the D is unclear. Germline lookup yields CDR1 MDHEN and CDR2 SYDVKM. Trimming took off 5 bases at V and 4 bases at J, with 11 bases between the two ends. The CDR3 runs to 13 residues. CDR3 amino acids: CASSLSSIYGYTF. The CDR3 DNA follows: TGTGCCAGCAGTCTCTCGTCTATCTATGGCTACACCTTC.

The gene calls are TRBV19 and TRBJ2-7; no reliable D call. V dropped 3 bases and J dropped 6 bases, with 9 bases sitting between them. The CDR3 loop spans 12 amino acids. Germline-derived CDR1 and CDR2 are LNHDA and SQIVND (reference sequence). CDR3 amino acids: CASSIAGTEQYF. The DNA for the CDR3 is TGTGCCAGTAGTATTGCTGGAACCGAGCAGTACTTC.

The V gene is TRBV7-9, the J gene TRBJ2-1, with D perhaps given as TRBD1 or TRBD2 (5 bases each). Trimming cost V 6 bases and J 7 bases, with 10 bases left between them. CDR3 length equals 12 residues. Germline loops: CDR1 SEHNR, CDR2 FQNEAQ (reference sequence). The CDR3, as DNA: TGTGCCAGCAGGGGGACCACAAATGAGCAGTTCTTC. This sequence encodes CASRGTTNEQFF.

This rearrangement joins TRBV21-1 to TRBJ1-1; whether TRBD1, the table's D call, matches the DNA was not checked. TRBV21-1 corresponds to a pseudogene. The CDR3 spans 16 residues. Here the CDR3 DNA reads TGTGCCAGCAGCAAATGGCTCCGGGACAGGGTAACTGAAGCTTTCTTT. As protein: CASSKWLRDRVTEAFF.

The CDR3 bases are TGCGCCAGCAGTGAGGAGCGGGGCACAGATACGCAGTATTTT. Translating gives CASSEERGTDTQYF. This rearrangement joins TRBV10-1 to TRBJ2-3, with a possible D match to TRBD2 (6 bases). This CDR3 comprises 14 residues. Germline V lookup: CDR1 WNHNN, CDR2 SYGVQD (reference sequence). V was shortened by 2 bases and J by 1 base, with 7 bases between the two germline ends.

The chain combines TRBV5-6 with TRBJ2-1; the D gene is possibly TRBD2 (6 bases). Germline CDR1 is SGHDT and CDR2 is YYEEEE. The CDR3 runs to 15 residues. The V gene lost 0 bases and the J gene lost 0 bases, with 7 bases spanning the gap. This CDR3 reads CASSLVGSSYNEQFF. The CDR3 coding sequence is TGTGCCAGCAGCTTGGTCGGGAGCTCCTACAATGAGCAGTTCTTC.

The chain recombines TRBV15 with TRBJ2-5, with 7 positions matching TRBD2. The V gene end was trimmed by 8 bases and the J gene end by 5 bases; junction bases not matched to a gene: 14. Germline CDR1 and CDR2: LNHNV and YYDKDF (reference sequence). The CDR3 spans 15 residues. CDR3: CATQIWEGLAETQYF. CDR3 DNA: TGTGCCACCCAAATTTGGGAGGGCCTTGCGGAGACCCAGTACTTC.

CDR3 loop: CASSQEGPGAEDYEQYF. CDR3 coding DNA: TGCGCCAGCAGCCAAGAGGGCCCCGGGGCTGAGGACTACGAGCAGTACTTC. The gene calls are TRBV4-1 and TRBJ2-5; D tentatively fits TRBD1 or TRBD2 (5 bases each). The J call may not be correct, given that the DNA end is closer to TRBJ2-7. Germline loops: CDR1 MGHRA, CDR2 YSYEKL. CDR3 length: 17 amino acids.

The chain combines TRBV15 with TRBJ2-5; no clear D gene. This CDR3 contains 16 residues. Trimming pared 4 bases from V and 1 base from J, leaving 16 bases between. CDR1 is LNHNV, CDR2 YYDKDF, per germline (reference sequence). DNA of the CDR3: TGTGCCACCAGCACCAAGGGCATTAACAGCCAAGAGACCCAGTACTTC. The encoded protein is CATSTKGINSQETQYF.

Here the CDR3 DNA reads TGTGCCATCAGGGCTCCCAGCTCCTACAATGAGCAGTTCTTC. Translated, it gives CAIRAPSSYNEQFF. This chain connects TRBV10-3 to TRBJ2-1; D ambiguous. The germline gives CDR1 ENHRY, CDR2 SYGVKD. This CDR3 has 14 amino acids. Trimming took off 6 bases at V and 0 bases at J, with 9 bases between the two ends.

The gene calls are TRBV7-9 and TRBJ2-5, with D perhaps TRBD2 (5 bases). Near its end, the DNA agrees better with TRBJ2-7, so the J call may be wrong. Per germline, CDR1 SEHNR and CDR2 FQNEAQ (reference sequence). The CDR3 spans 13 residues. As DNA, the CDR3 is TGTGCCAGCAGCTTAGGTGGAGGAAACGAGCAGTACTTC. It specifies CASSLGGGNEQYF.

This CDR3 reads CASTPPGRENGYTF. The CDR3 nucleotides are TGTGCCAGCACCCCCCCCGGCAGGGAGAATGGCTACACCTTC. V gene TRBV28 combines with J gene TRBJ1-2, with D perhaps TRBD1 (5 bases). This CDR3 has 14 residues. V dropped 7 bases and J dropped 6 bases, with 18 bases sitting between them. The germline V gene has CDR1 MDHEN and CDR2 SYDVKM.

The V and J genes are TRBV4-2 and TRBJ2-3, with D uncertain. V was cut by 0 bases and J by 2 bases, with 9 bases left in between. Germline CDR1 LGHNA, CDR2 YNFKEQ. The CDR3 has 15 residues. The CDR3 region is CASSQESVFTDTQYF. As DNA, the CDR3 is TGTGCCAGCAGCCAAGAGTCCGTTTTCACAGATACGCAGTATTTT.

This rearrangement joins TRBV21-1 to TRBJ1-2. TRBV21-1 is termed a pseudogene. This CDR3 contains 13 residues. The CDR3 nucleotides read TGTGCCAGCTCCCGGGGGGGTCCGGCCGGCTACACCTTC. Amino acids: CASSRGGPAGYTF.

J is TRBJ1-1 and V is TRBV4-1; D is possibly TRBD1 (5 bases). Trimming cost V 0 bases and J 0 bases, with 5 bases left between them. Germline V gene data show CDR1 as MGHRA and CDR2 as YSYEKL. The CDR3 contains 14 residues. CDR3 coding DNA: TGCGCCAGCAGCCAAGACAGGGTGAACACTGAAGCTTTCTTT. This sequence encodes CASSQDRVNTEAFF.

J is TRBJ2-1 and V is TRBV9, with a possible D match to TRBD2 (5 bases). This CDR3 has 15 amino acids. V lost 0 bases and J lost 4, with 11 bases in between. The V gene's germline CDR1 is SGDLS and CDR2 YYNGEE. The CDR3 loop reads CASSVDGGDYNEQFF. In DNA, the CDR3 is TGTGCCAGCAGCGTAGATGGAGGAGATTACAATGAGCAGTTCTTC.

This chain links TRBV5-1 with TRBJ2-1; 7 bases map to TRBD2. The trim removed 0 bases at V and 7 bases at J, leaving 7 bases unmatched. The CDR3 has 15 residues. Germline loops: CDR1 SGHRS, CDR2 YFSETQ. CDR3 sequence: CASSLASGMRNEQFF. In DNA form, the CDR3 reads TGCGCCAGCAGCTTGGCGAGCGGGATGAGAAATGAGCAGTTCTTC.

Remarks on this clone: This sample also contains other DNA sequences that code for the same CDR3. The chain uses TRBV27 and TRBJ2-7; no definite D call. CDR1 MNHEY and CDR2 SMNVEV come from the germline V gene (reference sequence). The CDR3 is 11 amino acids. The V and J ends lost 4 bases and 0 bases respectively, with 1 base between them. CDR3 sequence reads: CASSYSYEQYF. CDR3 in DNA: TGTGCCAGCAGTTACTCCTACGAGCAGTACTTC.

The J gene is TRBJ1-1, the V gene TRBV4-1, with D uncertain. Trimming left V 3 bases short and J 1 base short, with 9 bases between. CDR1 is MGHRA and CDR2 is YSYEKL in the germline V gene. The CDR3 is made up of 14 amino acids. The CDR3 protein is CASSHNTANTEAFF. Written as DNA, the CDR3 is TGCGCCAGCAGCCATAATACAGCGAACACTGAAGCTTTCTTT.

This CDR3 reads CASSLTGGAEAFF. The CDR3 coding sequence is TGTGCCAGCAGTTTAACAGGGGGAGCTGAAGCTTTCTTT. The rearrangement links TRBV28 to TRBJ1-1, with 8 bases matching TRBD1. The CDR3 loop spans 13 amino acids. The germline gives CDR1 MDHEN, CDR2 SYDVKM. Losses at the gene ends were 2 bases for V and 6 bases for J; bases not matched to a gene: 2.

This chain connects TRBV4-1 to TRBJ2-1; 13 nucleotides align to TRBD2. Losses at the gene ends were 6 bases for V and 2 bases for J; bases not matched to a gene: 4. This CDR3 comprises 16 residues. Per germline, CDR1 MGHRA and CDR2 YSYEKL. The CDR3 nucleotides are TGCGCCAGCAGGACACTAGCGGGAGGGCCCTACAATGAGCAGTTCTTC. Amino acids: CASRTLAGGPYNEQFF.

For the CDR3, the DNA is TGTGCCACCAGCTCCTCAGGGTATTATAGCAATGAGCAGTTCTTC. Its translation: CATSSSGYYSNEQFF. The chain has TRBV15 and TRBJ2-1, with D possibly being TRBD1 (5 bases). Per germline, CDR1 LNHNV and CDR2 YYDKDF (reference sequence). Trimming left V 5 bases short and J 6 bases short, with 17 bases between. This CDR3 is 15 amino acids long.

This chain connects TRBV7-9 to TRBJ2-6; TRBD1 is a possible D gene (6 bases). The CDR3 covers 14 residues. Germline V gene lookup returns CDR1 SEHNR and CDR2 FQNEAQ (reference sequence). The V and J ends lost 4 bases and 3 bases respectively, with 7 bases between them. The CDR3 region has the DNA TGTGCCAGCAGCTCAGGGGTTGGGGCCAACGTCCTGACTTTC. Its translation is CASSSGVGANVLTF.

The rearrangement links TRBV28 to TRBJ1-5; D is possibly TRBD1 (5 bases). This CDR3 comprises 15 residues. The V end lost 1 base, the J end lost 1 base, and 8 bases lay between the germline ends. CDR1 is MDHEN, CDR2 SYDVKM, per germline. DNA for the CDR3: TGTGCCAGCAGTTTATCAGGGATGAGCAATCAGCCCCAGCATTTT. As protein: CASSLSGMSNQPQHF.